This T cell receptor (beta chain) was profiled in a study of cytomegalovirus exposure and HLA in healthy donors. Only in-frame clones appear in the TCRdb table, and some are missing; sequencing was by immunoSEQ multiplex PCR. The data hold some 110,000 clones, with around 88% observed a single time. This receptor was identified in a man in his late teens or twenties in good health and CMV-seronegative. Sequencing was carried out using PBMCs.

CDR3 sequence (DNA): TGCAGCGGAGGACAAGGCCTGGGCTACACCTTC. Its translation is CSGGQGLGYTF. This sequence joins TRBV29-1 and TRBJ1-2; TRBD1 is a possible D gene (5 bases). Trimming took 7 bases from V and 8 from J, leaving 14 bases between them. In germline, CDR1 is SQVTM, CDR2 ANQGSEA. The CDR3 totals 11 residues.